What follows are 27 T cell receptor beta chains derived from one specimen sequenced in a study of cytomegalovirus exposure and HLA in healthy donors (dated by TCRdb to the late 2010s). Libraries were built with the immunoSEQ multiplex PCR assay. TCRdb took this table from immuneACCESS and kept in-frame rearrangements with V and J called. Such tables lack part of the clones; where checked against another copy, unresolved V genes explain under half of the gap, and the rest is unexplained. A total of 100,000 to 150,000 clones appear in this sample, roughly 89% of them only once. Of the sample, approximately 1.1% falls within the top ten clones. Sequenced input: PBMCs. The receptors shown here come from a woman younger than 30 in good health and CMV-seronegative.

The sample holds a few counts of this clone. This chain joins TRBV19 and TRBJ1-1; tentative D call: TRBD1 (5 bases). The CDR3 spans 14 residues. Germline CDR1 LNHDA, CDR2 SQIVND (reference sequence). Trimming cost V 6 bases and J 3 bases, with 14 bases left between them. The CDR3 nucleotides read TGTGCCAGTAGACCGACAGAGGCTTACACTGAAGCTTTCTTT. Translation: CASRPTEAYTEAFF.

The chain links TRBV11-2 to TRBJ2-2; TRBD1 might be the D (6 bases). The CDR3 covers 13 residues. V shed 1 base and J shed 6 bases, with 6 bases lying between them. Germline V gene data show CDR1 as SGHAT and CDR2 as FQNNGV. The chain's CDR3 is CASSLGQAGELFF. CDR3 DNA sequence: TGTGCCAGCAGCTTAGGACAGGCCGGGGAGCTGTTTTTT.

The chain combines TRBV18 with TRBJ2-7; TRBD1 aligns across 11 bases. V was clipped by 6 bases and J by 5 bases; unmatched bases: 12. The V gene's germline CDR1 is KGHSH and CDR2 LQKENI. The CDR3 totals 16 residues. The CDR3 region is CASSQGQGAASHEQYF. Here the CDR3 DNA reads TGTGCCAGCTCCCAAGGACAGGGGGCGGCATCCCACGAGCAGTACTTC. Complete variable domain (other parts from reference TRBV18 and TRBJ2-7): NAGVMQNPRHLVRRRGQEARLRCSPMKGHSHVYWYRQLPEEGLKFMVYLQKENIIDESGMPKERFSAEFPKEGPSILRIQQVVRGDSAAYFCASSQGQGAASHEQYFGPGTRLTVT.

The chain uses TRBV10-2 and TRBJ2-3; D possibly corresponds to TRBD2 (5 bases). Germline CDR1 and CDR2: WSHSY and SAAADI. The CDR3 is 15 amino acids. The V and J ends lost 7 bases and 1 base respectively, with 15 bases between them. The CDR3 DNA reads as TGCGCCAGCACCTCAGAGGGTCTGGGCACAGATACGCAGTATTTT. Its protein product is CASTSEGLGTDTQYF.

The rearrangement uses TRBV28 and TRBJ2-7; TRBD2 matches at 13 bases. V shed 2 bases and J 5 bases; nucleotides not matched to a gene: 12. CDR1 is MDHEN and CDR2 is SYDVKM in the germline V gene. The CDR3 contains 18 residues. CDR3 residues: CASSLRYGLAGAWDEQYV. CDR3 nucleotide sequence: TGTGCCAGCAGTTTACGATACGGACTAGCGGGGGCTTGGGACGAGCAGTACGTC.

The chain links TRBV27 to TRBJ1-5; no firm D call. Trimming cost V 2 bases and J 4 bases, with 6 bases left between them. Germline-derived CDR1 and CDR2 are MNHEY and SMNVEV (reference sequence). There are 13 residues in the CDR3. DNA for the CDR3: TGTGCCAGCAGTTTACAGGTAAATCAGCCCCAGCATTTT. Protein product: CASSLQVNQPQHF.

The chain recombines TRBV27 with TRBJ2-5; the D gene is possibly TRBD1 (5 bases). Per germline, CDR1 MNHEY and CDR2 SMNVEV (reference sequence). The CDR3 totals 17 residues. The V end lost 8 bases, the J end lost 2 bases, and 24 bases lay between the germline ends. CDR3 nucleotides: TGTGCCAGCGCCTCTCTTCCGGCTGGGGCAGGGCAAGAGACCCAGTACTTC. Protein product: CASASLPAGAGQETQYF.

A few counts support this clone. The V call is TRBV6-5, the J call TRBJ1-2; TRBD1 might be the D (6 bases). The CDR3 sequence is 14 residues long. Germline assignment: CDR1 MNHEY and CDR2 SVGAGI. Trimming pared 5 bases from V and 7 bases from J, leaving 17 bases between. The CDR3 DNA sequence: TGTGCCAGCAGTCCAGAATCAAACAGGGTTGGCTACACCTTC. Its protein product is CASSPESNRVGYTF.

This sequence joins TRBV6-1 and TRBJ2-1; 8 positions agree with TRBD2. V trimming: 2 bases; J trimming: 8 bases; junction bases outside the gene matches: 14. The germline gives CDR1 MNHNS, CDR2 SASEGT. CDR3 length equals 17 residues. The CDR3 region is CASSEWVGGGPVDEQFF. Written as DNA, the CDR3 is TGTGCCAGCAGTGAATGGGTTGGCGGGGGGCCCGTCGATGAGCAGTTCTTC.

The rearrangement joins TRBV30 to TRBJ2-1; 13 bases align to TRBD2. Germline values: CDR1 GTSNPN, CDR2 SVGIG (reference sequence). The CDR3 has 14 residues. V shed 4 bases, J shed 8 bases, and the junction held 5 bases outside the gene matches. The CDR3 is CAWKRGLAGDEQFF. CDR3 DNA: TGTGCCTGGAAACGCGGACTAGCGGGAGATGAGCAGTTCTTC.

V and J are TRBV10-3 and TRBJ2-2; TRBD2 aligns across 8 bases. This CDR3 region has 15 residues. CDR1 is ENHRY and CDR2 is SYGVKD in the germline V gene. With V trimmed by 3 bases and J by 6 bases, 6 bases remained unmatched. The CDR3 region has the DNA TGTGCCATCAGTGATGGGCTAGCGGGTGCCGGGGAGCTGTTTTTT. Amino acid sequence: CAISDGLAGAGELFF.

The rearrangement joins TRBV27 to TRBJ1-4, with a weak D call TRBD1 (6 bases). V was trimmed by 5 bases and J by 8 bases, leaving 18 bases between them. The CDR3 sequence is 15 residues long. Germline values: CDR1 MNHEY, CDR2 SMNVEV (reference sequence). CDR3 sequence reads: CASSPQRWGLEKLFF. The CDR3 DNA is TGTGCCAGCAGTCCCCAGAGGTGGGGGCTCGAAAAACTGTTTTTT.

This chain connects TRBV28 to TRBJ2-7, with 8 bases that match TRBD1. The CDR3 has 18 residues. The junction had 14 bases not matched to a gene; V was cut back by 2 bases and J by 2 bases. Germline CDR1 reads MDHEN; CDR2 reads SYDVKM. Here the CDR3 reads CASSLVQGAGLQAYEQYF. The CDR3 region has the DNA TGTGCCAGCAGTTTAGTCCAGGGGGCCGGACTTCAAGCCTACGAGCAGTACTTC. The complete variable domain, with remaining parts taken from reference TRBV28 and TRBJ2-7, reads DVKVTQSSRYLVKRTGEKVFLECVQDMDHENMFWYRQDPGLGLRLIYFSYDVKMKEKGDIPEGYSVSREKKERFSLILESASTNQTSMYLCASSLVQGAGLQAYEQYFGPGTRLTVT.

CDR3 coding DNA: TGTGCCAGCAGTTTATTCGGGACAGGGCAATATAGCAATCAGCCCCAGCATTTT. It yields the protein CASSLFGTGQYSNQPQHF. The V and J genes are TRBV27 and TRBJ1-5, with 9 bases matching TRBD1. The V gene's germline CDR1 is MNHEY and CDR2 SMNVEV (reference sequence). The junction had 7 bases not matched to a gene; V was cut back by 1 base and J by 0 bases. The CDR3 sequence is 18 residues long.

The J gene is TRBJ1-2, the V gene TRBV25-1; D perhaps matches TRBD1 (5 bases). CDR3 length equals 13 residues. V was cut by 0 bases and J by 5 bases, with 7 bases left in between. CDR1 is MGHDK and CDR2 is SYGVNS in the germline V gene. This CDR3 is CASSEYRDYGYTF. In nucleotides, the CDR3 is TGTGCCAGCAGTGAATACAGGGATTATGGCTACACCTTC.

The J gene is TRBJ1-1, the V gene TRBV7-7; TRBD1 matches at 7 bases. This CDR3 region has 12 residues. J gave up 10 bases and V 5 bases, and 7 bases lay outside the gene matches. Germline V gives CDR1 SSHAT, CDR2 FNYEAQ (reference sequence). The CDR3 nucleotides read TGTGCCAGCAGCATCCGGACAGGCGGAGCTTTCTTT. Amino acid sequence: CASSIRTGGAFF.

CDR3 region: CAIRSGGAHTDTQYF. CDR3 coding DNA: TGTGCCATTCGGTCTGGGGGGGCCCACACAGATACGCAGTATTTT. The chain combines TRBV6-1 with TRBJ2-3, with a weak D call TRBD2 (7 bases). Deletions cut 10 bases from V and 2 bases from J, with 19 bases between. This CDR3 contains 15 residues. Germline CDR1 reads MNHNS; CDR2 reads SASEGT.

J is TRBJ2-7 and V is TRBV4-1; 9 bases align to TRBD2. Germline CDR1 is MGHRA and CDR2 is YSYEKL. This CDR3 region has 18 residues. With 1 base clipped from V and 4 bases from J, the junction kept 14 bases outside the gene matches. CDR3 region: CASSQVRGALAGLYEQYF. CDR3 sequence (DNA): TGCGCCAGCAGCCAAGTAAGAGGGGCGCTAGCGGGACTTTACGAGCAGTACTTC.

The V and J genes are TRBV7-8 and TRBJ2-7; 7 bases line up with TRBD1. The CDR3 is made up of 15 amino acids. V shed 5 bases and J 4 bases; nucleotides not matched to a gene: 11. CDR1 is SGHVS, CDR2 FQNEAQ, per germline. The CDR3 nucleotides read TGTGCCAGCAGCGAGCCCACAGGGGCGAGTTACGAGCAGTACGTC. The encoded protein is CASSEPTGASYEQYV.

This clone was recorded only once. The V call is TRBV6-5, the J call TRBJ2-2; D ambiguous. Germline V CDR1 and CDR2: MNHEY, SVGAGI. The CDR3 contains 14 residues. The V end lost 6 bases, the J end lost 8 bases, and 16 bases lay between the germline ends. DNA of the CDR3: TGTGCCAGCAGCCCCGCTGTAATGGCTGGGGAGCTGTTTTTT. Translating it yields CASSPAVMAGELFF.

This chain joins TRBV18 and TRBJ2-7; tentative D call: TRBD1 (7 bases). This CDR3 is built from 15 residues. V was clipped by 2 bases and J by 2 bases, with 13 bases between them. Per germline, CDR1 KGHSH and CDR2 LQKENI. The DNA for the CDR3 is TGTGCCAGCTCACCAAGCCAGGGGGGACCCTACGAGCAGTACGTC. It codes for CASSPSQGGPYEQYV.

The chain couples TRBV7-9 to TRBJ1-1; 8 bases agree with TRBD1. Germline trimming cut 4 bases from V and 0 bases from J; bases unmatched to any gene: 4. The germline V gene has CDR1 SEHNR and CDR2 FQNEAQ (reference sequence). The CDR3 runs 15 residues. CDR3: CASSSRQGMNTEAFF. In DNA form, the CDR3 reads TGTGCCAGCAGCTCCAGACAGGGGATGAACACTGAAGCTTTCTTT.

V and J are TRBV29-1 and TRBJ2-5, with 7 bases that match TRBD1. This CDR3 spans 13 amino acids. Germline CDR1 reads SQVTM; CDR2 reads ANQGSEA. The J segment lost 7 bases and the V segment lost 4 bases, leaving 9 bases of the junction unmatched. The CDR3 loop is CSVVEEPGGTQYF. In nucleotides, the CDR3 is TGCAGCGTTGTAGAGGAGCCAGGGGGGACCCAGTACTTC. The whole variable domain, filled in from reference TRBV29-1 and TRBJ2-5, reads SAVISQKPSRDICQRGTSLTIQCQVDSQVTMMFWYRQQPGQSLTLIATANQGSEATYESGFVIDKFPISRPNLTFSTLTVSNMSPEDSSIYLCSVVEEPGGTQYFGPGTRLLVL.

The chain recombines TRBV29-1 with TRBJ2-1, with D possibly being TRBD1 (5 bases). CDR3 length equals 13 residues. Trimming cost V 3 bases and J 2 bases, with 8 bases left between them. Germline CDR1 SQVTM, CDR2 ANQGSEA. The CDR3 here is CSVDAGTYNEQFF. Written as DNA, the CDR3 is TGCAGCGTTGACGCAGGGACCTACAATGAGCAGTTCTTC.

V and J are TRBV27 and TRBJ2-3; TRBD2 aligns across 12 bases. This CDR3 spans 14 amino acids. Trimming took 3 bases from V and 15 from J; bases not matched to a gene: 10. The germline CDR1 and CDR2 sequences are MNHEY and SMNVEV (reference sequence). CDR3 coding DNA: TGTGCCAGCAGTTTCGGTGCCCCTAGCGGGGGGGCCTATTTT. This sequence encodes CASSFGAPSGGAYF.

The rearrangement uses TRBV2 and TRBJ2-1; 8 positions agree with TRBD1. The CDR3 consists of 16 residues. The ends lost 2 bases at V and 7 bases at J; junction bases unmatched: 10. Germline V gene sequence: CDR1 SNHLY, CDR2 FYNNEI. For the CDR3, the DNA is TGTGCCAGCAGTGAATACCCCGGACAGGGAACGAATGAGCAGTTCTTC. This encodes CASSEYPGQGTNEQFF. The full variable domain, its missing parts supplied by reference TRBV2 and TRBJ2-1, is EPEVTQTPSHQVTQMGQEVILRCVPISNHLYFYWYRQILGQKVEFLVSFYNNEISEKSEIFDDQFSVERPDGSNFTLKIRSTKLEDSAMYFCASSEYPGQGTNEQFFGPGTRLTVL.

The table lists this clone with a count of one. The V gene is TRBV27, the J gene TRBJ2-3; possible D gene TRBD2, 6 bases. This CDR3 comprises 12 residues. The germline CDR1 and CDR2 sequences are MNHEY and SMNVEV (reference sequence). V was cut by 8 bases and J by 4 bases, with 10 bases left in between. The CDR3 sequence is CASGRRADTQYF. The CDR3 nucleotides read TGTGCCAGCGGCAGGAGGGCAGATACGCAGTATTTT.